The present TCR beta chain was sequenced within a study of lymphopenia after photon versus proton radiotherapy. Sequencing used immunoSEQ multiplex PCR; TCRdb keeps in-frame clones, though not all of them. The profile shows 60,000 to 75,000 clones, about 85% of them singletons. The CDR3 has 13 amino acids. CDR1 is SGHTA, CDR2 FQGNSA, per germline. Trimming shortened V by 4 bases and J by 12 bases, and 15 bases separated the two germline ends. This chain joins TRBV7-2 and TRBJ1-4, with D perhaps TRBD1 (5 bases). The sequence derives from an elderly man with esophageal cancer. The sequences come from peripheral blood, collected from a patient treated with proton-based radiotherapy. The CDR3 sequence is CASSSGRGFELFF. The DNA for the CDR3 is TGTGCCAGCAGCTCGGGACGGGGGTTCGAACTGTTTTTT.